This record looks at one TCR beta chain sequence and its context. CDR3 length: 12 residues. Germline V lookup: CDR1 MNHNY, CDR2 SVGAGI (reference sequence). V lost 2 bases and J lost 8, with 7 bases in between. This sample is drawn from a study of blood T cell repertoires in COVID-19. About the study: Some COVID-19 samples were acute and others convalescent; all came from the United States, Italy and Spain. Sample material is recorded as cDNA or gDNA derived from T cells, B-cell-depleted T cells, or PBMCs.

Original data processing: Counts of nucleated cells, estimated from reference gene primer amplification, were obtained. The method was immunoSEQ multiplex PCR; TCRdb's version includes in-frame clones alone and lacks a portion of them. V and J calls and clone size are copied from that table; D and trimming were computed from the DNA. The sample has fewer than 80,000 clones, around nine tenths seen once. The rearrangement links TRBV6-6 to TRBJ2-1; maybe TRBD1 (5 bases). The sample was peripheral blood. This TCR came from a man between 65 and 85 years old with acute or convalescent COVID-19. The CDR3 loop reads CASSYGAYEQFF. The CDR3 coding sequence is TGTGCCAGCAGTTACGGGGCTTATGAGCAGTTCTTC.